Presented here are 5 T cell receptor beta chains from one specimen sequenced in a study of PD-1 blockade in classical Hodgkin lymphoma. Noted time point: cycle 4 day 1 (C4D1), after more than five weeks of nivolumab. Brentuximab vedotin exposure varied among the patients, all of whom had relapsed after autologous stem cell transplantation. Magnetic negative selection was used to purify CD4+ T cells from thawed PBMCs. Assay: immunoSEQ multiplex PCR; the TCRdb copy retains only in-frame clones and omits some. The data show fewer than 35,000 clones, with around 80% seen just once and approximately 0.82% held by the top ten. This sample comprised CD4+ T cells from blood, obtained before the fourth cycle of nivolumab. The receptors shown here come from a human donor with classical Hodgkin lymphoma.

This chain connects TRBV19 to TRBJ2-5; 8 bases are shared with TRBD1. This CDR3 comprises 16 residues. Germline CDR1 is LNHDA and CDR2 is SQIVND (reference sequence). V was pared by 3 bases and J by 1 base, with 7 bases of the junction left unmatched. The CDR3 loop reads CASSMGDRRIQETQYF. Here the CDR3 DNA reads TGTGCCAGTAGTATGGGGGACAGGAGAATCCAAGAGACCCAGTACTTC.

This clone was observed once. The chain employs TRBV10-3 and TRBJ2-7; D gene ambiguous. Trimming cost V 8 bases and J 4 bases, with 9 bases left between them. The CDR3 runs 11 residues. Per germline, CDR1 ENHRY and CDR2 SYGVKD. The CDR3, as DNA: TGTGCCATCGGCCGACTTTACGAGCAGTACTTC. This gives the protein CAIGRLYEQYF.

The chain joins TRBV11-2 to TRBJ1-6; TRBD1 is a possible D gene (5 bases). The germline CDR1 and CDR2 sequences are SGHAT and FQNNGV. The CDR3 loop spans 15 amino acids. Between the trimmed V and J ends, which lost 5 bases and 7 bases, there was a span of 15 bases. The DNA of the CDR3 is TGTGCCAGCAGCATAGCCCGGGGACCGAATTCACCCCTCCACTTT. Translation gives CASSIARGPNSPLHF.

The rearrangement joins TRBV25-1 to TRBJ2-5; unclear D gene. This CDR3 spans 14 amino acids. V was shortened by 6 bases and J by 5 bases, with 16 bases between the two germline ends. Germline V gene lookup returns CDR1 MGHDK and CDR2 SYGVNS. In DNA, the CDR3 is TGTGCCAGCAGCCCCTTCGTACAGTTGGAGACCCAGTACTTC. Translation gives CASSPFVQLETQYF.

The chain joins TRBV5-1 to TRBJ1-2, with a possible D match to TRBD1 (5 bases). Germline V gene sequence: CDR1 SGHRS, CDR2 YFSETQ. The CDR3 is 15 amino acids. V was shortened by 4 bases and J by 7 bases, with 20 bases between the two germline ends. The CDR3 DNA follows: TGCGCCAGCAGCCCGGGGCGGTCACCCCCGGGTGGCTACACCTTC. Translation: CASSPGRSPPGGYTF. Combining the CDR3 with reference TRBV5-1 and TRBJ1-2 gives the whole variable domain KAGVTQTPRYLIKTRGQQVTLSCSPISGHRSVSWYQQTPGQGLQFLFEYFSETQRNKGNFPGRFSGRQFSNSRSEMNVSTLELGDSALYLCASSPGRSPPGGYTFGSGTRLTVV.